This T cell receptor (beta chain) was captured in a study of technical replicates of blood from several donors. Trimming cost V 4 bases and J 2 bases, with 15 bases left between them. Germline V gives CDR1 MNHEY, CDR2 SVGAGI. The CDR3 length is 15 residues. TCRdb's copy holds only in-frame clones and misses some; the assay was immunoSEQ multiplex PCR. This sample carries roughly 80,000 clones, 85% to 95% of them seen once, and the ten largest clones take approximately 0.45%. Sequences were obtained from T cells isolated from PBMCs. The sequence was obtained from a human donor in good health. The rearrangement joins TRBV6-5 to TRBJ2-7; a possible D gene is TRBD2 (6 bases). CDR3 coding DNA: TGTGCCAGCAGTTCCCCTAGACGGGAGACCTACGAGCAGTACTTC. It encodes CASSSPRRETYEQYF.